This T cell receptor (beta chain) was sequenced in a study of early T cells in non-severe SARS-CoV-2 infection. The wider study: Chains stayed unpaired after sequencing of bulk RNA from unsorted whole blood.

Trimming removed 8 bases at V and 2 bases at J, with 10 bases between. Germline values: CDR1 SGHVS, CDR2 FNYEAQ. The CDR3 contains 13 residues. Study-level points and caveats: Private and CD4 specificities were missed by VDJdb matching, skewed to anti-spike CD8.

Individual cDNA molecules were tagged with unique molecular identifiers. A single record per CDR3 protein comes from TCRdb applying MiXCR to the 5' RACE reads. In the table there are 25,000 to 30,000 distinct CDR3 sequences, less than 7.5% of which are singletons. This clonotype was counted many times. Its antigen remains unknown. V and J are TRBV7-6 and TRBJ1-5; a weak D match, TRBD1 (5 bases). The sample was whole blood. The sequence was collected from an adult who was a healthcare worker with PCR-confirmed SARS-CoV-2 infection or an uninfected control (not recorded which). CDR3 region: CASGGAGNQPQHF. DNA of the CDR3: TGTGCCAGCGGCGGGGCAGGCAATCAGCCCCAGCATTTT. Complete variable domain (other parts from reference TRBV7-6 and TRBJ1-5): GAGVSQSPRYKVTKRGQDVALRCDPISGHVSLYWYRQALGQGPEFLTYFNYEAQQDKSGLPNDRFSAERPEGSISTLTIQRTEQRDSAMYRCASGGAGNQPQHFGDGTRLSIL.